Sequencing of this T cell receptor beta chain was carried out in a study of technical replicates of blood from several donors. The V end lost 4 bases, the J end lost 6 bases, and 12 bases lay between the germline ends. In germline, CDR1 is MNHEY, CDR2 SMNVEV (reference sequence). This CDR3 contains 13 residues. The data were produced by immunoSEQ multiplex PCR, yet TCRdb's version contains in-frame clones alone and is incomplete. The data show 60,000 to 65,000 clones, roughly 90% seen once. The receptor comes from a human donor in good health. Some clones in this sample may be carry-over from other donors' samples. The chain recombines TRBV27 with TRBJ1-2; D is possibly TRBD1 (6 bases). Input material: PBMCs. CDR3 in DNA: TGTGCCAGCAGTTACCACAACAGGGATGGCTACACCTTC. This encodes CASSYHNRDGYTF.